This record covers a single T cell receptor beta chain. This CDR3 is built from 16 residues. The trim removed 0 bases at V and 5 bases at J, leaving 4 bases unmatched. Germline V gene data show CDR1 as MNHEY and CDR2 as SVGAGI. These data are taken from a study of neoadjuvant nivolumab and ipilimumab in lung cancer. Only in-frame clones appear in the TCRdb table, and some are missing; sequencing was by immunoSEQ multiplex PCR. Among 40,000 to 55,000 clones listed, 80% to 90% were seen once. The sequencing here drew on blood, taken before neoadjuvant nivolumab, alone or with ipilimumab. This chain links TRBV6-5 with TRBJ1-2, with 12 bases that match TRBD1. This clonotype originated in an adult with non-small cell lung cancer. Some clones in this sample may be carry-over from other donors' samples. Here the CDR3 reads CASSYSSGQGAYGYTF. The CDR3 bases are TGTGCCAGCAGTTACTCGTCGGGACAGGGGGCATATGGCTACACCTTC.